The next 29 T cell receptor beta chains were all read from a single sample in a study of yellow fever vaccine responses in identical twins. Each CDR3 protein gets one entry after TCRdb re-called the RT-PCR reads with MiXCR. The data show about 21,000 distinct CDR3 sequences, 60% to 85% seen once. The material was T cells from blood (PBMCs), unsorted or a sorted subset (not recorded which), obtained before or after yellow fever vaccination (not recorded which). The receptors shown here come from a woman aged 18-29 years who received the yellow fever vaccine.

The V gene is TRBV9, the J gene TRBJ2-2, with D tentatively TRBD1 (6 bases). Trimming left V 5 bases short and J 4 bases short, with 24 bases between. Germline CDR1 and CDR2: SGDLS and YYNGEE. CDR3 length equals 18 residues. The CDR3: CASSGTQGPRLGTGELFF. The DNA for the CDR3 is TGTGCCAGCAGTGGAACTCAGGGGCCTCGTTTGGGCACCGGGGAGCTGTTTTTT. Together with reference TRBV9 and TRBJ2-2, the CDR3 gives the full variable domain: DSGVTQTPKHLITATGQRVTLRCSPRSGDLSVYWYQQSLDQGLQFLIQYYNGEERAKGNILERFSAQQFPDLHSELNLSSLELGDSALYFCASSGTQGPRLGTGELFFGEGSRLTVL.

V usage is TRBV7-2 and J usage is TRBJ1-6; D unclear. The V gene's germline CDR1 is SGHTA and CDR2 FQGNSA. V was clipped by 3 bases and J by 6 bases, with 9 bases between them. The CDR3 contains 14 residues. CDR3 protein: CASSLTPLNSPLHF. The CDR3 DNA follows: TGTGCCAGCAGCTTGACCCCCCTTAATTCACCCCTCCACTTT.

The chain is built from TRBV18 and TRBJ2-3; TRBD2 aligns across 8 bases. The V gene's germline CDR1 is KGHSH and CDR2 LQKENI. This CDR3 comprises 19 residues. Trimming took 3 bases from V and 3 from J; bases not matched to a gene: 17. Here the CDR3 DNA reads TGTGCCAGCTCACCCCGGGCTAGCGGGTATGAAATTGGAACAGATACGCAGTATTTT. Protein product: CASSPRASGYEIGTDTQYF.

The chain links TRBV5-6 to TRBJ2-7, with 7 bases matching TRBD1. Germline V gene data show CDR1 as SGHDT and CDR2 as YYEEEE. This CDR3 has 13 amino acids. V was clipped by 3 bases and J by 4 bases; unmatched bases: 4. The CDR3 protein is CASSSYRGYEQYV. As DNA, the CDR3 is TGTGCCAGCAGCTCCTACAGGGGTTACGAGCAGTACGTC.

This clonotype was picked up a small number of times. The chain employs TRBV10-1 and TRBJ2-7; tentatively, D is TRBD1 or TRBD2 (5 bases each). The CDR3 is made up of 14 amino acids. Trimming pared 7 bases from V and 1 base from J, leaving 14 bases between. In germline, CDR1 is WNHNN, CDR2 SYGVQD (reference sequence). CDR3 sequence (DNA): TGCGCCAGCAACCCCGGGACGGCTTCCTACGAGCAGTACTTC. This translates into CASNPGTASYEQYF.

The chain carries TRBV29-1 and TRBJ2-3; a possible D gene is TRBD1 (8 bases). Trimming took 6 bases from V and 4 from J, leaving 14 bases between them. The CDR3 consists of 13 residues. Germline V gene sequence: CDR1 SQVTM, CDR2 ANQGSEA. The CDR3 loop reads CSVGGTGADTQYF. In DNA, the CDR3 is TGCAGCGTGGGAGGGACAGGCGCAGATACGCAGTATTTT.

The chain combines TRBV11-3 with TRBJ1-6; possibly TRBD1 for D (5 bases). Trimming cost V 1 base and J 6 bases, with 13 bases left between them. The CDR3 sequence is 16 residues long. CDR1 is SGHNT, CDR2 YENEEA, per germline. The DNA for the CDR3 is TGTGCCAGCAGCTTAGCTCCATCGAGGGGTAATTCACCCCTCCACTTT. Amino acid sequence: CASSLAPSRGNSPLHF.

V gene TRBV12-3 or TRBV12-4 combines with J gene TRBJ2-2, with 7 bases that match TRBD1. The CDR3 sequence is 14 residues long. Trimming cost V 7 bases and J 0 bases; bases outside gene matches: 2. The CDR3 coding sequence is TGTGCCAGCAAGGGACAGACGAACACCGGGGAGCTGTTTTTT. Residues: CASKGQTNTGELFF.

This clonotype showed up just a few times. The rearrangement joins TRBV29-1 to TRBJ2-3, with D possibly being TRBD1 (6 bases). Trimming took off 3 bases at V and 4 bases at J, with 11 bases between the two ends. This CDR3 contains 13 residues. The V gene's germline CDR1 is SQVTM and CDR2 ANQGSEA. The CDR3 DNA sequence: TGCAGCGTTGATCTGGGGGCCTCAGATACGCAGTATTTT. Protein sequence: CSVDLGASDTQYF.

V usage is TRBV3-1 and J usage is TRBJ1-4; D not certain. CDR3 length: 15 residues. Germline values: CDR1 LGHDT, CDR2 YNNKEL (reference sequence). Trimming pared 1 base from V and 0 bases from J, leaving 6 bases between. DNA for the CDR3: TGTGCCAGCAGCCAAGGGGCTGCAACTAATGAAAAACTGTTTTTT. Protein sequence: CASSQGAATNEKLFF.

CDR3 in amino acids: CASSQVAGGFRTEAFF. The CDR3 DNA reads as TGTGCCAGCAGCCAAGTGGCAGGGGGCTTTCGCACTGAAGCTTTCTTT. The V call is TRBV3-1, the J call TRBJ1-1; 8 nucleotides align to TRBD1. The CDR3 extends over 16 amino acids. Unmatched junction bases numbered 8, after V lost 1 base and J lost 4 bases. The V gene's germline CDR1 is LGHDT and CDR2 YNNKEL (reference sequence). Complete variable domain (other parts from reference TRBV3-1 and TRBJ1-1): DTAVSQTPKYLVTQMGNDKSIKCEQNLGHDTMYWYKQDSKKFLKIMFSYNNKELIINETVPNRFSPKSPDKAHLNLHINSLELGDSAVYFCASSQVAGGFRTEAFFGQGTRLTVV.

This sequence joins TRBV12-3 or TRBV12-4 and TRBJ2-7; D tentatively reads TRBD1 or TRBD2 (5 bases each). CDR3 length: 12 amino acids. Trimming removed 3 bases from V and 6 bases from J, with 9 bases in between. CDR3 DNA: TGTGCCAGCAGTTTCGGGACCTCCGAGCAGTACTTC. Encoded protein: CASSFGTSEQYF.

This clonotype has just a few counts. This rearrangement joins TRBV27 to TRBJ2-1, with 12 positions matching TRBD2. Germline loops: CDR1 MNHEY, CDR2 SMNVEV (reference sequence). The CDR3 loop spans 15 amino acids. Unmatched junction bases numbered 5, after V lost 2 bases and J lost 9 bases. The CDR3 region is CASSLGTSGWFEQFF. CDR3 sequence (DNA): TGTGCCAGCAGTTTAGGGACTAGCGGGTGGTTTGAGCAGTTCTTC.

The genes are TRBV4-2 and TRBJ1-2; no firm D call. CDR1 and CDR2 (germline): LGHNA, YNFKEQ. V shed 6 bases and J shed 5 bases, with 10 bases lying between them. CDR3 length equals 12 residues. The CDR3 nucleotides are TGTGCCAGCAGTCCGATATATTATGGCTACACCTTC. Protein sequence: CASSPIYYGYTF.

The rearrangement links TRBV5-1 to TRBJ1-6, with a tentative D call TRBD1 (6 bases). The CDR3 has 16 amino acids. Germline-derived CDR1 and CDR2 are SGHRS and YFSETQ. V lost 0 bases and J lost 8, with 15 bases in between. CDR3 sequence (DNA): TGCGCCAGCAGCTTGGGCGGGACATCGCTGCATTCACCCCTCCACTTT. Its translation: CASSLGGTSLHSPLHF.

The V call is TRBV20-1, the J call TRBJ1-1; D is undetermined. Germline CDR1 and CDR2: DFQATT and SNEGSKA (reference sequence). V was pared by 6 bases and J by 3 bases, with 14 bases between. The CDR3 extends over 13 amino acids. The CDR3: CSANKGGHTEAFF. CDR3 nucleotide sequence: TGCAGTGCCAATAAGGGAGGGCACACTGAAGCTTTCTTT.

The chain has TRBV5-1 and TRBJ2-3; D tentatively reads TRBD1 or TRBD2 (5 bases each). Germline values: CDR1 SGHRS, CDR2 YFSETQ. V was cut by 4 bases and J by 0 bases, with 9 bases left in between. The CDR3 loop spans 14 amino acids. The CDR3 nucleotides read TGCGCCAGCAGCCGGGACGGAAGCACAGATACGCAGTATTTT. It codes for CASSRDGSTDTQYF.

This chain uses TRBV6-4 with TRBJ2-5, with TRBD2 as a possible D gene (6 bases). The CDR3 is 16 amino acids. V was clipped by 2 bases and J by 5 bases, with 18 bases between them. Germline V gene lookup returns CDR1 MRHNA and CDR2 SNTAGT. CDR3 residues: CASSDPMTRKYETQYF. The CDR3 nucleotides read TGTGCCAGCAGTGACCCCATGACTAGGAAGTATGAGACCCAGTACTTC.

The gene calls are TRBV15 and TRBJ2-1, with TRBD1 as a possible D gene (5 bases). V gave up 5 bases and J gave up 3 bases, with 14 bases separating them. The CDR3 has 15 amino acids. Germline CDR1 reads LNHNV; CDR2 reads YYDKDF (reference sequence). CDR3 bases: TGTGCCACCAGCTCACAGGTTCTCCGCTACAATGAGCAGTTCTTC. Its protein product is CATSSQVLRYNEQFF.

This clonotype is large in the sample. The rearrangement uses TRBV4-2 and TRBJ1-2; no firm D call. V was clipped by 0 bases and J by 2 bases, with 10 bases between them. The CDR3 runs to 15 residues. In germline, CDR1 is LGHNA, CDR2 YNFKEQ. The CDR3 sequence is CASSQDTGRNYGYTF. The CDR3 DNA follows: TGTGCCAGCAGCCAAGATACGGGCAGAAACTATGGCTACACCTTC.

DNA of the CDR3: TGCGCCAGCAGCAGGGGGTCGAACACCGGGGAGCTGTTTTTT. Translated: CASSRGSNTGELFF. The chain uses TRBV10-1 and TRBJ2-2; 7 bases line up with TRBD1. The germline CDR1 and CDR2 sequences are WNHNN and SYGVQD (reference sequence). J was trimmed by 0 bases and V by 6 bases; bases with no gene match: 1. The CDR3 covers 14 residues.

This CDR3 reads CASSFKYNEQFF. CDR3 nucleotides: TGTGCCAGCAGCTTTAAATACAATGAGCAGTTCTTC. This chain links TRBV11-1 with TRBJ2-1; no reliable D call. Trimming removed 3 bases from V and 4 bases from J, with 4 bases in between. This CDR3 contains 12 residues. Germline loops: CDR1 SGHAT, CDR2 FQDESV (reference sequence).

J is TRBJ2-7 and V is TRBV7-9, with 7 bases that match TRBD1. V lost 4 bases and J lost 1; bases outside the gene matches: 7. Germline loops: CDR1 SEHNR, CDR2 FQNEAQ (reference sequence). The CDR3 has 15 residues. DNA of the CDR3: TGTGCCAGCAGCTCAGGACAGGCGGTTTCCTACGAGCAGTACTTC. It is translated as CASSSGQAVSYEQYF.

This CDR3 is CATSRDTGGTEAFF. The CDR3 DNA sequence: TGTGCCACCAGCAGAGATACCGGCGGGACTGAAGCTTTCTTT. The rearrangement links TRBV15 to TRBJ1-1, with D hard to call. Germline lookup yields CDR1 LNHNV and CDR2 YYDKDF (reference sequence). This CDR3 contains 14 residues. Trimming shortened V by 0 bases and J by 5 bases, and 10 bases separated the two germline ends.

The chain joins TRBV4-1 to TRBJ2-3; D is possibly TRBD1 or TRBD2 (5 bases each). This CDR3 contains 13 residues. The germline V and J ends were trimmed by 2 bases and 6 bases, with 9 bases remaining between them. The V gene's germline CDR1 is MGHRA and CDR2 YSYEKL. The CDR3 reads CASSQSEGDTQYF. CDR3 nucleotides: TGCGCCAGCAGCCAAAGTGAGGGGGATACGCAGTATTTT.

The chain carries TRBV4-1 and TRBJ1-5; D not certain. Germline-derived CDR1 and CDR2 are MGHRA and YSYEKL. V lost 1 base and J 2 bases, leaving 9 bases between the germline ends. The CDR3 contains 15 residues. CDR3 coding DNA: TGCGCCAGCAGCCAAGTTTGGGAGGGCAATCAGCCCCAGCATTTT. This codes for CASSQVWEGNQPQHF.

The V and J genes are TRBV18 and TRBJ1-1, with TRBD1 identical over 10 bases. Germline-derived CDR1 and CDR2 are KGHSH and LQKENI. This CDR3 region has 17 residues. The ends lost 0 bases at V and 6 bases at J; junction bases unmatched: 10. The CDR3 DNA is TGTGCCAGCTCACCACCCCGGGACAGGGGTAAGCGGGCTGAAGCTTTCTTT. Protein sequence: CASSPPRDRGKRAEAFF. Full variable domain (missing parts from reference TRBV18 and TRBJ1-1): NAGVMQNPRHLVRRRGQEARLRCSPMKGHSHVYWYRQLPEEGLKFMVYLQKENIIDESGMPKERFSAEFPKEGPSILRIQQVVRGDSAAYFCASSPPRDRGKRAEAFFGQGTRLTVV.

The V gene is TRBV10-3, the J gene TRBJ2-3; no reliable D call. This CDR3 region has 15 residues. V was shortened by 0 bases and J by 4 bases, with 11 bases between the two germline ends. Germline V lookup: CDR1 ENHRY, CDR2 SYGVKD. This CDR3 is CAISESNLEADTQYF. CDR3 DNA sequence: TGTGCCATCAGTGAGTCTAATCTTGAGGCAGATACGCAGTATTTT.

This chain uses TRBV29-1 with TRBJ1-1; D may be TRBD1 (6 bases). The V and J ends lost 4 bases and 3 bases respectively, with 12 bases between them. The CDR3 is made up of 13 amino acids. The germline V gene encodes CDR1 SQVTM and CDR2 ANQGSEA. The CDR3 coding sequence is TGCAGCGTTGCCCGGACAGCGGACACTGAAGCTTTCTTT. It translates to CSVARTADTEAFF.